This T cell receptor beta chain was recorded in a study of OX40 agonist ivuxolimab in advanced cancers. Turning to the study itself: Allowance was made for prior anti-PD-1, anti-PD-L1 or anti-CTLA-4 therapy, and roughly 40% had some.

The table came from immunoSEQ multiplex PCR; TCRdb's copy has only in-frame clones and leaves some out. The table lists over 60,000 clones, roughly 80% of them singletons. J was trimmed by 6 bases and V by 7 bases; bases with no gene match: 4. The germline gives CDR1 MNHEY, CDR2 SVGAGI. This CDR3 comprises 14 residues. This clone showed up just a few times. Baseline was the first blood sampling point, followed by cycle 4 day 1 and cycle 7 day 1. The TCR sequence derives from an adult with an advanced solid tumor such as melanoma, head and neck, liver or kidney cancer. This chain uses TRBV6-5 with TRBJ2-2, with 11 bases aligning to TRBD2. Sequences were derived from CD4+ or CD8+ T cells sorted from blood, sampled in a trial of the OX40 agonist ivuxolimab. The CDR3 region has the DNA TGTGCCAGCATGGGGACTAGCGGAGCCGGGGAGCTGTTTTTT. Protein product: CASMGTSGAGELFF.